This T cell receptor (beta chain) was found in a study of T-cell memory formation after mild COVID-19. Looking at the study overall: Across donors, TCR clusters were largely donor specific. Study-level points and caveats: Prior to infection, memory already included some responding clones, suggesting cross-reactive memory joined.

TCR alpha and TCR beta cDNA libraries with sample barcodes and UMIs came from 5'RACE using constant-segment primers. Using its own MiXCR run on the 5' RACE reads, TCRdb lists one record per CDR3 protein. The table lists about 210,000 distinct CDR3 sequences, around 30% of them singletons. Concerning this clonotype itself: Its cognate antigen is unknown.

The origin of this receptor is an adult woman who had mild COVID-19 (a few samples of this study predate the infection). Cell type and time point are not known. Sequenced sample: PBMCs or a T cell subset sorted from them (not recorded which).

This CDR3 is CASSYCNEQFF. The CDR3 DNA is TGTGCCAGCAGTTACTGTAATGAGCAGTTCTTC. V and J are TRBV6-2 or TRBV6-3 and TRBJ2-1; no clear D. The V and J ends lost 1 base and 7 bases respectively, with 2 bases between them. CDR1 and CDR2 (germline): MNHEY, SVGEGT. The CDR3 consists of 11 residues.